Listed here is a single T cell receptor beta chain. Its antigen is currently unknown. This record comes from a study of T cell responses to AZD1222 COVID-19 vaccine. Study context: Timing groups of about 4 and about 12 weeks for second doses were pooled. The study's findings and limits: Clonal diversity may have been underestimated in mostly white British donors. In the spike-specific TCR repertoire, nearly half reportedly target unmutated variant regions. Repertoire sampling occurred only after the peak T cell response.

The protocol was immunoSEQ multiplex PCR, while the TCRdb copy is restricted to in-frame clones and leaves out a portion. The top ten hold around a tenth of the sample, which has roughly 120,000 clones, roughly 87% seen once. The input for sequencing was peripheral blood, taken on day 0 of AZD1222 vaccination. The receptor comes from an adult in good health.

The CDR3 protein is CASRRTGTGNSPLHF. The CDR3 coding sequence is TGTGCCAGCAGGCGTACCGGGACAGGGAATTCACCCCTCCACTTT. The chain links TRBV6-5 to TRBJ1-6, with TRBD1 matching 9 bases. This CDR3 comprises 15 residues. Germline V lookup: CDR1 MNHEY, CDR2 SVGAGI. V gave up 6 bases and J gave up 7 bases; unmatched junction bases: 7.